Presented here are 17 T cell receptor beta chains from one specimen sequenced in a study of cytomegalovirus exposure and HLA in healthy donors. PCR primers comprised 60 Vbeta and 13 Jbeta primers. Method: immunoSEQ multiplex PCR; TCRdb's copy keeps in-frame clones and lacks some. The top ten clones hold 0.9% to 1.1% of a sample with 150,000 to 200,000 clones, roughly 79% of them seen once. Input material: PBMCs. The receptors originated from a woman aged 40 to 50 in good health and CMV-seronegative.

This clone was counted a few times. CDR3 amino acids: CASSGQKGQPQHF. For the CDR3, the DNA is TGTGCCAGCTCTGGACAGAAGGGTCAGCCCCAGCATTTT. This rearrangement joins TRBV6-1 to TRBJ1-5, with D tentatively TRBD1 (6 bases). Germline V gene data show CDR1 as MNHNS and CDR2 as SASEGT. This CDR3 has 13 amino acids. V was trimmed by 8 bases and J by 6 bases, leaving 14 bases between them.

This chain connects TRBV30 to TRBJ2-1; D is possibly TRBD1 (5 bases). V was clipped by 2 bases and J by 4 bases, with 6 bases between them. The germline gives CDR1 GTSNPN, CDR2 SVGIG (reference sequence). The CDR3 has 12 residues. CDR3 in amino acids: CAWSRQYNEQFF. The CDR3 DNA reads as TGTGCCTGGAGTCGACAGTACAATGAGCAGTTCTTC.

V is TRBV7-8 and J is TRBJ2-1; D perhaps matches TRBD2 (5 bases). The CDR3 runs to 15 residues. Germline values: CDR1 SGHVS, CDR2 FQNEAQ. V was clipped by 0 bases and J by 4 bases, with 10 bases between them. The CDR3: CASSLAGGPYNEQFF. The CDR3 bases are TGTGCCAGCAGCTTAGCGGGCGGGCCTTACAATGAGCAGTTCTTC.

The chain employs TRBV19 and TRBJ2-3, with 11 bases aligning to TRBD1. There are 14 residues in the CDR3. The ends lost 9 bases at V and 5 bases at J; junction bases unmatched: 7. CDR1 and CDR2 from the germline V gene are LNHDA and SQIVND (reference sequence). The CDR3 DNA is TGTGCCAGCCGGACAGGGGGCCTCGGAGATACGCAGTATTTT. It translates to CASRTGGLGDTQYF.

This clone has only a few counts. V is TRBV19 and J is TRBJ1-1; D is ambiguous. The germline V gene has CDR1 LNHDA and CDR2 SQIVND (reference sequence). CDR3 size: 14 residues. Trimming removed 3 bases from V and 6 bases from J, with 14 bases in between. CDR3 residues: CASSINSGRAEAFF. In DNA form, the CDR3 reads TGTGCCAGTAGTATCAATTCGGGGAGGGCTGAAGCTTTCTTT.

The chain links TRBV2 to TRBJ1-4; D is possibly TRBD1 (5 bases). V gave up 6 bases and J gave up 4 bases, with 18 bases separating them. The CDR3 sequence is 16 residues long. Germline V gives CDR1 SNHLY, CDR2 FYNNEI. The CDR3 sequence is CASSPRRGLHNEKLFF. CDR3 bases: TGTGCCAGCAGCCCAAGGAGGGGCCTACATAATGAAAAACTGTTTTTT.

J is TRBJ2-3 and V is TRBV5-4, with TRBD1 matching 9 bases. The ends lost 4 bases at V and 0 bases at J; junction bases unmatched: 6. The germline gives CDR1 SGHNT, CDR2 YYREEE (reference sequence). The CDR3 is 16 residues long. The CDR3 DNA reads TGTGCCAGCAGCAGCACGACAGGGGGGAGCACAGATACGCAGTATTTT. Translated, it gives CASSSTTGGSTDTQYF.

The V call is TRBV30, the J call TRBJ1-1; D perhaps matches TRBD1 (6 bases). CDR3 length: 16 amino acids. Trimming took 5 bases from V and 4 from J, leaving 23 bases between them. Per germline, CDR1 GTSNPN and CDR2 SVGIG (reference sequence). The chain's CDR3 is CAWWHGGAQRSTEAFF. The DNA for the CDR3 is TGTGCCTGGTGGCATGGGGGGGCCCAACGGAGCACTGAAGCTTTCTTT. The full variable domain, its missing parts supplied by reference TRBV30 and TRBJ1-1, is SQTIHQWPATLVQPVGSPLSLECTVEGTSNPNLYWYRQAAGRGLQLLFYSVGIGQISSEVPQNLSASRPQDRQFILSSKKLLLSDSGFYLCAWWHGGAQRSTEAFFGQGTRLTVV.

J is TRBJ2-5 and V is TRBV7-3; the match to TRBD2 covers 9 bases. CDR3 size: 14 residues. J was trimmed by 4 bases and V by 6 bases; bases with no gene match: 6. Germline V gives CDR1 SGHTA, CDR2 FQGTGA. The CDR3 protein is CASSLAGSSETQYF. The CDR3 DNA is TGTGCCAGCAGTCTAGCGGGATCATCAGAGACCCAGTACTTC.

The table lists this clone with a count of one. V is TRBV14 and J is TRBJ2-3, with TRBD2 as a possible D gene (5 bases). CDR1 and CDR2 (germline): SGHDN, FVKESK. The CDR3 runs to 14 residues. Trimming shortened V by 4 bases and J by 1 base, and 9 bases separated the two germline ends. The DNA of the CDR3 is TGTGCCAGCAGCCCCCGGACTGGCACAGATACGCAGTATTTT. This codes for CASSPRTGTDTQYF.

The rearrangement uses TRBV7-8 and TRBJ1-5, with D maybe TRBD1 (6 bases). Trimming took off 2 bases at V and 5 bases at J, with 13 bases between the two ends. Germline V gene data show CDR1 as SGHVS and CDR2 as FQNEAQ. The CDR3 is 15 residues long. CDR3 DNA: TGTGCCAGCAGCTTATACAGGCCAGGGGATCAGCCCCAGCATTTT. Its protein product is CASSLYRPGDQPQHF.

The CDR3 reads CASSRDLAARSSYEQYF. Written as DNA, the CDR3 is TGTGCCAGCAGCCGCGACCTAGCGGCGAGGAGCTCCTACGAGCAGTACTTC. The chain is built from TRBV27 and TRBJ2-7; 7 positions match TRBD2. Germline V gives CDR1 MNHEY, CDR2 SMNVEV (reference sequence). The CDR3 runs to 17 residues. V was pared by 6 bases and J by 0 bases, with 14 bases of the junction left unmatched.

The chain has TRBV5-1 and TRBJ2-7; 10 positions match TRBD2. V lost 4 bases, J lost 0 bases, and 7 bases stayed unmatched. Germline V CDR1 and CDR2: SGHRS, YFSETQ. This CDR3 spans 16 amino acids. CDR3 bases: TGCGCCAGCAGCGAAGGACTAGCGGCTAGCTCCTACGAGCAGTACTTC. As protein: CASSEGLAASSYEQYF.

The gene calls are TRBV5-1 and TRBJ2-3; maybe TRBD1 (6 bases). Trimming stripped 8 bases from V and 2 bases from J, with 9 bases between. Germline-derived CDR1 and CDR2 are SGHRS and YFSETQ. The CDR3 spans 12 residues. For the CDR3, the DNA is TGCGCCAGTCGGACAGACACAGATACGCAGTATTTT. Protein: CASRTDTDTQYF.

The chain is built from TRBV9 and TRBJ1-5; 7 bases are shared with TRBD1. The germline CDR1 and CDR2 sequences are SGDLS and YYNGEE. V gave up 5 bases and J gave up 3 bases; unmatched junction bases: 8. This CDR3 is built from 15 residues. The CDR3 nucleotides are TGTGCCAGCAGTGATACAGGGGACCCCAATCAGCCCCAGCATTTT. It encodes CASSDTGDPNQPQHF.

The chain is built from TRBV29-1 and TRBJ2-5, with 11 bases fitting TRBD2. The CDR3 runs 15 residues. CDR1 is SQVTM, CDR2 ANQGSEA, per germline. V gave up 5 bases and J gave up 2 bases; unmatched junction bases: 7. Here the CDR3 DNA reads TGCAGCGTTCTACTAGCGGGAGCGGGGCAAGAGACCCAGTACTTC. Encoded protein: CSVLLAGAGQETQYF. The variable domain in full, completed from reference TRBV29-1 and TRBJ2-5, reads SAVISQKPSRDICQRGTSLTIQCQVDSQVTMMFWYRQQPGQSLTLIATANQGSEATYESGFVIDKFPISRPNLTFSTLTVSNMSPEDSSIYLCSVLLAGAGQETQYFGPGTRLLVL.

The chain has TRBV27 and TRBJ2-2; D uncertain. CDR1 and CDR2 (germline): MNHEY, SMNVEV (reference sequence). The V end lost 3 bases, the J end lost 4 bases, and 12 bases lay between the germline ends. The CDR3 has 15 residues. The CDR3 DNA reads TGTGCCAGCAGTTTGGAAAGACTTTCCACCGGGGAGCTGTTTTTT. Amino acid sequence: CASSLERLSTGELFF.